A single sample gave rise to the 14 T cell receptor beta chains below, sequenced in a study of radiation and T cells in renal cell carcinoma. Sequencing used immunoSEQ multiplex PCR; TCRdb keeps in-frame clones, though not all of them. Of around 76,000 clones in the sample, roughly 80% were seen once. Time point noted: blood 2 weeks post-SBRT. As to treatment: 15 Gy SBRT to primary tumor, nephrectomy 4 weeks later. The sequencing here drew on blood, taken from a patient whose treatment included radiotherapy and nephrectomy. Every receptor here comes from a man aged 60 to 75 with renal cell carcinoma.

V usage is TRBV20-1 and J usage is TRBJ2-1; D not resolved. The CDR3 has 11 amino acids. Trimming stripped 3 bases from V and 7 bases from J, with 7 bases between. Germline CDR1 and CDR2: DFQATT and SNEGSKA (reference sequence). CDR3 residues: CSASSGNEQFF. The CDR3 region has the DNA TGCAGTGCTAGTTCCGGGAATGAGCAGTTCTTC.

This clone showed up just once. The rearrangement joins TRBV5-1 to TRBJ2-7; 8 bases align to TRBD1. J gave up 2 bases and V 0 bases, and 4 bases lay outside the gene matches. Germline-derived CDR1 and CDR2 are SGHRS and YFSETQ. There are 15 residues in the CDR3. The CDR3 DNA follows: TGCGCCAGCAGCTTGGGGGGGACAGGCACCTACGAGCAGTACTTC. Residues: CASSLGGTGTYEQYF.

There are a few counts of this clone. This chain connects TRBV30 to TRBJ2-6; TRBD1 aligns across 9 bases. V trimming: 5 bases; J trimming: 0 bases; junction bases outside the gene matches: 8. The CDR3 has 17 residues. The germline CDR1 and CDR2 sequences are GTSNPN and SVGIG (reference sequence). CDR3 nucleotide sequence: TGTGCCTGGCTAAGGGACAGGGTTCTCTCTGGGGCCAACGTCCTGACTTTC. This gives the protein CAWLRDRVLSGANVLTF.

V and J are TRBV19 and TRBJ2-5; the D gene is possibly TRBD1 (5 bases). The CDR3 is 14 amino acids. Germline values: CDR1 LNHDA, CDR2 SQIVND (reference sequence). Trimming left V 9 bases short and J 2 bases short, with 16 bases between. The CDR3 nucleotides are TGTGCCAGCCGTAGGACAACACAACAAGAGACCCAGTACTTC. It codes for CASRRTTQQETQYF.

V and J are TRBV9 and TRBJ2-2; the match to TRBD2 covers 12 bases. With 3 bases clipped from V and 4 bases from J, the junction kept 4 bases outside the gene matches. This CDR3 has 16 residues. The V gene's germline CDR1 is SGDLS and CDR2 YYNGEE. This CDR3 is CASSALAGGLTGELFF. DNA of the CDR3: TGTGCCAGCAGCGCCCTAGCGGGAGGGCTCACCGGGGAGCTGTTTTTT.

The gene calls are TRBV5-5 and TRBJ1-1, with D uncertain. V gave up 1 base and J gave up 3 bases, with 7 bases separating them. Germline CDR1 and CDR2: SGHKS and YYEKEE (reference sequence). The CDR3 runs 13 residues. Here the CDR3 DNA reads TGTGCCAGCAGCTTGTCCGGAGACACTGAAGCTTTCTTT. As protein: CASSLSGDTEAFF.

The chain combines TRBV19 with TRBJ2-1; possibly TRBD1 for D (6 bases). This CDR3 contains 14 residues. The V gene's germline CDR1 is LNHDA and CDR2 SQIVND (reference sequence). V was pared by 2 bases and J by 5 bases, with 10 bases between. The CDR3 bases are TGTGCCAGTAGTATACGGGACATAAACAATGAGCAGTTCTTC. Translating it yields CASSIRDINNEQFF.

In this sample, this clone turned up a few times. The gene calls are TRBV10-3 and TRBJ1-5; a possible D gene is TRBD1 (6 bases). V shed 10 bases and J shed 3 bases, with 13 bases lying between them. This CDR3 has 13 amino acids. The germline CDR1 and CDR2 sequences are ENHRY and SYGVKD. CDR3 protein: CATHRDNNQPQHF. In nucleotides, the CDR3 is TGTGCCACCCACCGGGACAACAATCAGCCCCAGCATTTT.

The chain employs TRBV4-3 and TRBJ2-3; 9 nucleotides match TRBD2. V gave up 4 bases and J gave up 2 bases; unmatched junction bases: 10. Germline V lookup: CDR1 LGHNA, CDR2 YSLEER. The CDR3 is 17 residues long. CDR3 in amino acids: CASSRGSSGMFTDTQYF. Here the CDR3 DNA reads TGCGCCAGCAGCCGAGGGTCTAGCGGGATGTTCACAGATACGCAGTATTTT.

The chain employs TRBV4-1 and TRBJ2-7; D remains ambiguous. CDR1 and CDR2 (germline): MGHRA, YSYEKL. The V end lost 0 bases, the J end lost 1 base, and 13 bases lay between the germline ends. The CDR3 is 16 amino acids. For the CDR3, the DNA is TGCGCCAGCAGCCAAGAATACGCGGTTCCGTCCTACGAGCAGTACTTC. Its protein product is CASSQEYAVPSYEQYF.

This sequence joins TRBV28 and TRBJ1-1; no clear D. Germline CDR1 is MDHEN and CDR2 is SYDVKM. This CDR3 has 12 residues. V was shortened by 3 bases and J by 7 bases, with 9 bases between the two germline ends. CDR3 amino acids: CASSFPDGEAFF. CDR3 in DNA: TGTGCCAGCAGTTTCCCGGACGGTGAAGCTTTCTTT.

This rearrangement joins TRBV18 to TRBJ1-1; the match to TRBD1 covers 9 bases. CDR1 and CDR2 (germline): KGHSH, LQKENI. This CDR3 spans 14 amino acids. With 2 bases clipped from V and 7 bases from J, the junction kept 5 bases outside the gene matches. The CDR3 sequence is CASSPETGGSEAFF. In DNA form, the CDR3 reads TGTGCCAGCTCACCAGAGACAGGGGGAAGTGAAGCTTTCTTT. Full variable domain (remainder filled in from reference TRBV18 and TRBJ1-1): NAGVMQNPRHLVRRRGQEARLRCSPMKGHSHVYWYRQLPEEGLKFMVYLQKENIIDESGMPKERFSAEFPKEGPSILRIQQVVRGDSAAYFCASSPETGGSEAFFGQGTRLTVV.

The V call is TRBV11-3, the J call TRBJ2-1; TRBD2 aligns across 7 bases. Trimming cost V 1 base and J 3 bases; bases outside gene matches: 3. In germline, CDR1 is SGHNT, CDR2 YENEEA. The CDR3 extends over 15 amino acids. The CDR3 sequence: CASSLGRGVYNEQFF. As DNA, the CDR3 is TGTGCCAGCAGCTTAGGCCGGGGGGTCTACAATGAGCAGTTCTTC.

The chain combines TRBV4-2 with TRBJ2-3; the D is unclear. Trimming cost V 3 bases and J 5 bases, with 12 bases left between them. Germline CDR1 and CDR2: LGHNA and YNFKEQ. The CDR3 has 14 residues. CDR3 coding DNA: TGTGCCAGCAGCCAGGCTACCTCAGGAGATACGCAGTATTTT. Residues: CASSQATSGDTQYF.